This T cell receptor (beta chain) emerged from a study of PD-1 blockade in classical Hodgkin lymphoma. Concerning this clone itself: Its target is not known.

Every one of the patients relapsed after autologous stem cell transplantation (brentuximab vedotin exposure was variable). Repertoires were generated with immunoSEQ multiplex PCR, while TCRdb's copy carries only in-frame clones and drops some. The profile covers around 20,000 clones, with approximately 78% appearing a single time and roughly 8.3% taken by the ten largest. General study results and limits: According to reports, newly diagnosed patients had lower baseline TCR diversity than healthy donors, and relapsed/refractory patients had lower baseline TCR diversity still. CD4+ TCR diversity climbed significantly by C4D1, unlike CD8+ TCR diversity.

This receptor was taken from a human donor with classical Hodgkin lymphoma. The starting material was peripheral blood mononuclear cells (PBMCs), obtained before the second cycle of nivolumab.

CDR3 DNA: TGCAGCGTTGGGCAGGCCAAAAACATTCAGTACTTC. As protein: CSVGQAKNIQYF. This chain connects TRBV29-1 to TRBJ2-4; D not certain. V was cut by 4 bases and J by 1 base, with 5 bases left in between. Germline V gives CDR1 SQVTM, CDR2 ANQGSEA. This CDR3 spans 12 amino acids.